This T cell receptor (beta chain) is drawn from a study of regulatory T cells in long-lasting Graves disease. Germline loops: CDR1 SGHDN, CDR2 FVKESK. V lost 3 bases and J lost 6; bases outside the gene matches: 1. CDR3 length: 15 residues. The time point here: newly diagnosed GD, antithyroid drugs for less than 3 months. From RNA extracted from PBMCs, the TCR library was made. Peripheral blood, at roughly 9 milliliters, went into EDTA tubes. The TCR beta library used iRepertoire HTBI primers with Arm-PCR amplification of CDR3. Using its own MiXCR run on the multiplex PCR reads, TCRdb lists one record per CDR3 protein. The data hold 620,000 or so distinct CDR3 sequences, with about 15% observed a single time. This same sample was also taken into another study, of T cells in Graves' hyperthyroidism and ophthalmopathy. That source notes: Hyperthyroidism was newly diagnosed in patients aged 18 to 65 (duration under 2 months).

The genes are TRBV14 and TRBJ2-1; 14 bases line up with TRBD2. The sample in question was peripheral blood mononuclear cells (PBMCs), obtained at new diagnosis, from a patient treated with antithyroid drugs. This TCR was recovered from a woman in her 30s with Graves disease. The CDR3 DNA follows: TGTGCCAGCAGCCACGGACTAGCGGGAGGCAATGAGCAGTTCTTC. This translates into CASSHGLAGGNEQFF.